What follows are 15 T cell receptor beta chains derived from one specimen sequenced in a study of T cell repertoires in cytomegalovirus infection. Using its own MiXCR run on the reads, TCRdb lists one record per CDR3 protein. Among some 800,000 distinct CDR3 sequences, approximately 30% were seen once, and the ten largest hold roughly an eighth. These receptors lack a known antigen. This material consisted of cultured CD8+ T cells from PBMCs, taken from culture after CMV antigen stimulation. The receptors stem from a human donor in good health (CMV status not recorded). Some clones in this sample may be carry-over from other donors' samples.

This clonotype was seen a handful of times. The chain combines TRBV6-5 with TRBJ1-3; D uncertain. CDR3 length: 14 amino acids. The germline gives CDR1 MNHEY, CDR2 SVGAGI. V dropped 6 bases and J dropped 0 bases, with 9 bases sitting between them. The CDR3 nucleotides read TGTGCCAGCAGCGCACACAACTCTGGAAACACCATATATTTT. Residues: CASSAHNSGNTIYF.

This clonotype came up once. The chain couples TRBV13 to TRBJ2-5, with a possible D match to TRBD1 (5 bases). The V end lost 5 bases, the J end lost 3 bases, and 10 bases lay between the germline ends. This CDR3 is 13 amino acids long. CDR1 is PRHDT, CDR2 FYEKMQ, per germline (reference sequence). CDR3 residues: CASSVWGKETQYF. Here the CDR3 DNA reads TGTGCCAGCAGCGTGTGGGGCAAAGAGACCCAGTACTTC.

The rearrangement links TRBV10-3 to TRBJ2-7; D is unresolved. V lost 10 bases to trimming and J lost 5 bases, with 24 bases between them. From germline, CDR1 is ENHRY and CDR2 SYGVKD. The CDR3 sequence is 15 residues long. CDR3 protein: CATLTSNLPMDEQYF. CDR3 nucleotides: TGTGCCACCCTGACGAGTAACCTACCAATGGACGAGCAGTACTTC.

CDR3 amino acids: CATSGRGGNEKLFF. CDR3 in DNA: TGTGCCACCTCAGGCAGGGGCGGTAATGAAAAACTGTTTTTT. This chain links TRBV7-9 with TRBJ1-4, with a possible D match to TRBD1 (6 bases). V lost 10 bases, J lost 4 bases, and 16 bases lay in between. The length of the CDR3 is 14 residues. CDR1 and CDR2 (germline): SEHNR, FQNEAQ (reference sequence).

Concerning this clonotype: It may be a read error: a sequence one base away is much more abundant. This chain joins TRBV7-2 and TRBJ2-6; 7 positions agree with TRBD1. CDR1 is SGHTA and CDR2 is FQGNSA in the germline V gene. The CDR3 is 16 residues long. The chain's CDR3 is CVSSRTGFTGANVLTF. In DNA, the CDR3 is TGTGTCAGCAGCCGGACAGGTTTCACTGGGGCCAACGTCCTGACTTTC.

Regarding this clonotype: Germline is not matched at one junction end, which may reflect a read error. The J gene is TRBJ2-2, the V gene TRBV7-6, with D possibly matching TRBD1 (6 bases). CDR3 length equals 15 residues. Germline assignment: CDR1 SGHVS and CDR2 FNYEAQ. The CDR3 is CASSHQDSNTGELFF. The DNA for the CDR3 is TGTGCAAGCAGCCACCAGGACAGTAACACCGGGGAGCTGTTTTTT. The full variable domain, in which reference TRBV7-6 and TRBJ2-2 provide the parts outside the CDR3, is GAGVSQSPRYKVTKRGQDVALRCDPISGHVSLYWYRQALGQGPEFLTYFNYEAQQDKSGLPNDRFSAERPEGSISTLTIQRTEQRDSAMYRCASSHQDSNTGELFFGEGSRLTVL.

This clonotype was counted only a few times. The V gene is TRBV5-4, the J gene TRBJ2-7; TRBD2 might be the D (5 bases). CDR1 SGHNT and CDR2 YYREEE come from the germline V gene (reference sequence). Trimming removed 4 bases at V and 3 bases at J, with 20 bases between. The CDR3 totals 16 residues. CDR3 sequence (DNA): TGTGCCAGCAGCCCAGGCGGGTCACAAAAAAACTACGAGCAGTACTTC. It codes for CASSPGGSQKNYEQYF.

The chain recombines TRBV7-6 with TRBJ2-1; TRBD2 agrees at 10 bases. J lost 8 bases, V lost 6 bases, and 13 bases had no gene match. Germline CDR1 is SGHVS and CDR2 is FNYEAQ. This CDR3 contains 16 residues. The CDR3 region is CASSSTGTSVLDEQFF. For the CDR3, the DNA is TGTGCCAGCAGTTCGACCGGGACTAGCGTTCTGGATGAGCAGTTCTTC.

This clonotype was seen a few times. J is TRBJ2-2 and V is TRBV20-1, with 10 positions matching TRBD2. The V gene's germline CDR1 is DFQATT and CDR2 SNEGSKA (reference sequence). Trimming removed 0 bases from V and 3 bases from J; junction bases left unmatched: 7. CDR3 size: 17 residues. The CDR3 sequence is CSARDERGGPHTGELFF. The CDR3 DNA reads TGCAGTGCTAGAGATGAGCGGGGGGGCCCTCACACCGGGGAGCTGTTTTTT.

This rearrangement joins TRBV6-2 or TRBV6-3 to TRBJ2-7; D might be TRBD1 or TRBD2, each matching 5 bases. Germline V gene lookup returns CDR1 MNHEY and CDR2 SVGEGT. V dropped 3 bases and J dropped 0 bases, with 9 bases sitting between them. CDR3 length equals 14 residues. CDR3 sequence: CASSYRGSSYEQYV. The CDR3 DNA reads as TGTGCCAGCAGTTATCGGGGCAGCTCCTACGAGCAGTACGTC.

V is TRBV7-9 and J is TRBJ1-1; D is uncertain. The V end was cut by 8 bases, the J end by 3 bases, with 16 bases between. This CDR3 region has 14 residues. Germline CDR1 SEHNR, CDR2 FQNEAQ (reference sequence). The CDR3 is CASGGLVWDTEAFF. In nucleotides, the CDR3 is TGTGCCAGCGGCGGTTTGGTTTGGGACACTGAAGCTTTCTTT.

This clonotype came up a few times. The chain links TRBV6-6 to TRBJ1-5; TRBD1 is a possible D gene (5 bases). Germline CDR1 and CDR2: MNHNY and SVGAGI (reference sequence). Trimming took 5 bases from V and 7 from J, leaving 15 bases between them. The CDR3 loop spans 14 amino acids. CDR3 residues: CASSRPTRDQPQHF. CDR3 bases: TGTGCCAGCAGTCGGCCCACCAGGGACCAGCCCCAGCATTTT.

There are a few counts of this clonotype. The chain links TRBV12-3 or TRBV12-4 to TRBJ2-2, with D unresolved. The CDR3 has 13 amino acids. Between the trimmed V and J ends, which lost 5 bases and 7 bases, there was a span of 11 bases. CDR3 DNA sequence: TGTGCCAGCAGTCAAACTATCAGCGGGGAGCTGTTTTTT. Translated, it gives CASSQTISGELFF.

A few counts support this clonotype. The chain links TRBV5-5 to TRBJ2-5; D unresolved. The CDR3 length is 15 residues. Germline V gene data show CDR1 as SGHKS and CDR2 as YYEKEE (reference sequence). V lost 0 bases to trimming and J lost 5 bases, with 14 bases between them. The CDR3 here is CASSLGAGEMETQYF. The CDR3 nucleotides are TGTGCCAGCAGCTTGGGCGCTGGGGAAATGGAGACCCAGTACTTC.

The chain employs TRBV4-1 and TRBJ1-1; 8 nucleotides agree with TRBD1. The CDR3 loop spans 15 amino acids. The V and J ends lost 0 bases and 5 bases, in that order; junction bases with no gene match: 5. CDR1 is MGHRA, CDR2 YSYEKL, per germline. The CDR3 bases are TGCGCCAGCAGCCAAGAAAACAGGGGGTGGACTGAAGCTTTCTTT. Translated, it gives CASSQENRGWTEAFF.